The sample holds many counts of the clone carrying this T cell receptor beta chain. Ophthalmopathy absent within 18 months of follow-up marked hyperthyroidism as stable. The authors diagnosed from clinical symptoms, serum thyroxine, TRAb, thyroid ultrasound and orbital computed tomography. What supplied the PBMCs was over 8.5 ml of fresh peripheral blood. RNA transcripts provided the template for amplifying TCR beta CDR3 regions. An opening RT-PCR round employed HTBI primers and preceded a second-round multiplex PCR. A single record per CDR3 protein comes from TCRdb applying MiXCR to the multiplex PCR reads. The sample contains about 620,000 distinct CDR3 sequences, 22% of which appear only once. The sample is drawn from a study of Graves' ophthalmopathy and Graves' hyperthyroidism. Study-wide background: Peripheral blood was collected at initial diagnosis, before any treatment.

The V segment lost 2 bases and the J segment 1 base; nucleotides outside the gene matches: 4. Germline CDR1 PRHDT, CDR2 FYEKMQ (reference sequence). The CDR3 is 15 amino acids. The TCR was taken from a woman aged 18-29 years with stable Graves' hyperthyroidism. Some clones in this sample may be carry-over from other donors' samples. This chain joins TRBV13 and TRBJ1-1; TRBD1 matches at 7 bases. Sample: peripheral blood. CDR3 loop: CASSLLRDRNTEAFF. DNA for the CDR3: TGTGCCAGCAGCTTACTCCGGGACAGGAACACTGAAGCTTTCTTT.